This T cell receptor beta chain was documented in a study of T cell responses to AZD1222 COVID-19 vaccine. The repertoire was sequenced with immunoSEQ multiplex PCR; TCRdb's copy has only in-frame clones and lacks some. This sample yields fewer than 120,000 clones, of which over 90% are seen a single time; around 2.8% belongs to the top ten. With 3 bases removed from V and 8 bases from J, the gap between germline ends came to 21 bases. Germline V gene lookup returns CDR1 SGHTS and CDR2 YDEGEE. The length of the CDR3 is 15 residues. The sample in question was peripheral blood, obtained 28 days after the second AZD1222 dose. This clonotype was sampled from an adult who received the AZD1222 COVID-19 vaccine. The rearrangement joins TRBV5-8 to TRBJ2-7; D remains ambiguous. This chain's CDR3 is CASSSSLLFGQQQYF. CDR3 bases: TGTGCCAGCAGCTCTTCGTTACTTTTCGGTCAGCAGCAGTACTTC.